The clone carrying this T cell receptor (beta chain) was detected only once. The source of the sample is a study of T cell responses to AZD1222 COVID-19 vaccine. The germline CDR1 and CDR2 sequences are SGHTA and FQGNSA. This CDR3 spans 15 amino acids. V was shortened by 1 base and J by 0 bases, with 7 bases between the two germline ends. Here immunoSEQ multiplex PCR was the method, and the copy in TCRdb shows in-frame clones only, minus some. This table holds roughly 24,000 clones, approximately 88% found once. This chain uses TRBV7-2 with TRBJ2-4; D is ambiguous. The TCR originated in an adult who received the AZD1222 COVID-19 vaccine. This sample comprised peripheral blood, obtained 28 days after the second AZD1222 dose. CDR3 bases: TGTGCCAGCAGCTTAGATCGGCTAGCCAAAAACATTCAGTACTTC. Encoded protein: CASSLDRLAKNIQYF.